This T cell receptor (beta chain) is drawn from a study of cytotoxic CD8 clonotypes in ibrutinib-treated CLL. Germline CDR1 and CDR2: GTSNPN and SVGIG (reference sequence). The ends lost 5 bases at V and 5 bases at J; junction bases unmatched: 6. This CDR3 is 13 amino acids long. The sample holds a few counts of this clone. The assay was immunoSEQ multiplex PCR, and TCRdb's table has in-frame clones only and misses some. The table has roughly 160,000 clones, around 80% seen once. The V call is TRBV30, the J call TRBJ1-1; 9 bases align to TRBD1. Sequencing was performed on PBMCs, taken after 24 months of ibrutinib treatment. The clonotype originates from a human donor with chronic lymphocytic leukemia. Here the CDR3 reads CAWFPDRGTEAFF. The CDR3 DNA reads as TGTGCCTGGTTCCCGGACAGGGGAACTGAAGCTTTCTTT.